These 9 T cell receptor beta chains came from one sample sequenced in a study of preoperative IRX-2 immunotherapy in early breast cancer. This table comes from immunoSEQ multiplex PCR, and its TCRdb copy is limited to in-frame clones, with some not included. The table records 55,000 to 70,000 clones, 94% of them present only once. Treatment specified: preoperative locoregional IRX-2 cytokine immunotherapy. This sample was taken from a patient treated with IRX-2 immunotherapy. The receptors originated from a human donor with breast cancer.

The chain couples TRBV9 to TRBJ2-7; D remains unclear. This CDR3 spans 14 amino acids. V was shortened by 0 bases and J by 3 bases, with 10 bases between the two germline ends. The germline V gene encodes CDR1 SGDLS and CDR2 YYNGEE. CDR3 sequence reads: CASSVVKEYYEQYF. CDR3 in DNA: TGTGCCAGCAGCGTAGTGAAGGAATACTACGAGCAGTACTTC.

The chain is built from TRBV19 and TRBJ1-4, with D possibly being TRBD1 (5 bases). This CDR3 comprises 14 residues. Germline values: CDR1 LNHDA, CDR2 SQIVND (reference sequence). V shed 3 bases and J shed 6 bases, with 11 bases lying between them. The DNA of the CDR3 is TGTGCCAGTAGTATCCCTGGGGGTGATGAAAAACTGTTTTTT. Its translation is CASSIPGGDEKLFF.

This clone was counted a single time. The chain uses TRBV27 and TRBJ1-4; no definite D call. The CDR3 contains 15 residues. CDR1 and CDR2 from the germline V gene are MNHEY and SMNVEV (reference sequence). V was pared by 4 bases and J by 3 bases, with 12 bases between. The CDR3 sequence: CASSSRLDSNEKLFF. The CDR3 nucleotides are TGTGCCAGCAGTTCTCGATTGGACTCTAATGAAAAACTGTTTTTT.

V and J are TRBV6-1 and TRBJ2-5; D not certain. Per the germline V gene, CDR1 is MNHNS and CDR2 is SASEGT. The V and J ends lost 7 bases and 4 bases respectively, with 7 bases between them. The length of the CDR3 is 11 residues. The CDR3 nucleotides are TGTGCCAGCAATTCCCGAGAGACCCAGTACTTC. Its translation is CASNSRETQYF.

The J gene is TRBJ1-1, the V gene TRBV6-5; the D is unclear. V was pared by 1 base and J by 4 bases, with 4 bases between. The germline V gene has CDR1 MNHEY and CDR2 SVGAGI. This CDR3 is 12 amino acids long. CDR3 sequence: CASSYLVTEAFF. CDR3 DNA: TGTGCCAGCAGTTACTTGGTCACTGAAGCTTTCTTT.

This chain uses TRBV6-6 with TRBJ2-7, with D perhaps TRBD1 (6 bases). The germline V and J ends were trimmed by 4 bases and 0 bases, with 13 bases remaining between them. CDR1 is MNHNY and CDR2 is SVGAGI in the germline V gene (reference sequence). This CDR3 is built from 15 residues. The CDR3 is CASSSGQISSYEQYF. Here the CDR3 DNA reads TGTGCCAGCAGTTCCGGACAGATTAGCTCCTACGAGCAGTACTTC.

The CDR3 loop reads CASLPRTGQMNTEAFF. CDR3 coding DNA: TGTGCCAGCCTTCCACGGACAGGACAGATGAACACTGAAGCTTTCTTT. The V gene is TRBV27, the J gene TRBJ1-1, with 7 nucleotides matching TRBD1. The CDR3 sequence is 16 residues long. V trimming: 8 bases; J trimming: 0 bases; junction bases outside the gene matches: 12. Germline V CDR1 and CDR2: MNHEY, SMNVEV (reference sequence).

In DNA form, the CDR3 reads TGCGCCAGCAGCCAAGATGTAGGAGTAGCTGAAGCTTTCTTT. Amino acids: CASSQDVGVAEAFF. The chain recombines TRBV4-3 with TRBJ1-1; D remains unclear. The V gene lost 0 bases and the J gene lost 6 bases, with 11 bases spanning the gap. This CDR3 contains 14 residues. Germline CDR1 LGHNA, CDR2 YSLEER.

The chain joins TRBV28 to TRBJ1-2; 8 bases map to TRBD1. The CDR3 is 13 amino acids. J lost 6 bases, V lost 6 bases, and 6 bases had no gene match. Germline CDR1 MDHEN, CDR2 SYDVKM. The CDR3 nucleotides read TGTGCCAGCAGCCAAGGACAGGGACATGGCTACACCTTC. Translation gives CASSQGQGHGYTF.